What follows are 18 T cell receptor beta chains derived from one specimen sequenced in a study of blood T cell repertoires in COVID-19 (dated by TCRdb to the early 2020s). The library was generated by the immunoSEQ multiplex PCR assay. The table was pulled from immuneACCESS by TCRdb, which kept in-frame rearrangements only. Such tables lose some clones; where checked, under half of the loss comes from unresolved V genes, and the rest has no known cause. In this sample the table shows hundreds of thousands of clones, around 90% of which occur a single time. The ten most abundant clones make up just under 1% of the sample. Sequenced material: PBMCs or T cells enriched from blood (not recorded which). The receptor set was obtained from a woman aged 25 to 39 who had recovered from COVID-19.

The V call is TRBV27, the J call TRBJ1-3; tentative D call: TRBD1 (6 bases). The germline CDR1 and CDR2 sequences are MNHEY and SMNVEV (reference sequence). The CDR3 covers 15 residues. Trimming removed 6 bases from V and 0 bases from J, with 12 bases in between. This CDR3 reads CASRTGSHSGNTIYF. The CDR3 DNA reads as TGTGCCAGCAGAACAGGGTCCCACTCTGGAAACACCATATATTTT.

The chain uses TRBV28 and TRBJ1-1; no reliable D call. The V gene's germline CDR1 is MDHEN and CDR2 SYDVKM. The length of the CDR3 is 17 residues. Trimming shortened V by 2 bases and J by 4 bases, and 20 bases separated the two germline ends. The CDR3 nucleotides read TGTGCCAGCAGTTTAGTCCTCGGGGTCTACTCCACCACTGAAGCTTTCTTT. Translating gives CASSLVLGVYSTTEAFF.

The V and J genes are TRBV5-4 and TRBJ1-2, with D maybe TRBD1 (5 bases). The CDR3 spans 13 residues. V lost 4 bases, J lost 5 bases, and 12 bases lay in between. Germline CDR1 SGHNT, CDR2 YYREEE (reference sequence). The CDR3 DNA reads as TGTGCCAGCAGCCCTGGTAGGGGTTATGGCTACACCTTC. Translation: CASSPGRGYGYTF.

The chain joins TRBV28 to TRBJ1-2; 9 nucleotides line up with TRBD1. This CDR3 has 14 amino acids. The ends lost 6 bases at V and 9 bases at J; junction bases unmatched: 11. Per the germline V gene, CDR1 is MDHEN and CDR2 is SYDVKM. The CDR3 loop reads CASSHLPGTGRYTF. CDR3 nucleotide sequence: TGTGCCAGCAGCCACCTACCCGGGACAGGGCGCTACACCTTC.

The rearrangement joins TRBV5-4 to TRBJ2-1; D not certain. Germline V gives CDR1 SGHNT, CDR2 YYREEE (reference sequence). CDR3 size: 13 residues. V was trimmed by 1 base and J by 8 bases, leaving 10 bases between them. CDR3 coding DNA: TGTGCCAGCAGCTTGCAGGCCTGGGATGAGCAGTTCTTC. This encodes CASSLQAWDEQFF.

This rearrangement joins TRBV2 to TRBJ1-6; the D gene is possibly TRBD1 (5 bases). This CDR3 comprises 13 residues. Trimming stripped 6 bases from V and 3 bases from J, with 6 bases between. Germline CDR1 and CDR2: SNHLY and FYNNEI. The chain's CDR3 is CASRQDYNSPLHF. CDR3 in DNA: TGTGCCAGCAGACAGGACTATAATTCACCCCTCCACTTT.

The genes are TRBV5-6 and TRBJ2-5, with TRBD1 matching 7 bases. Germline V CDR1 and CDR2: SGHDT, YYEEEE. Trimming removed 4 bases from V and 7 bases from J; junction bases left unmatched: 7. CDR3 size: 13 residues. In DNA form, the CDR3 reads TGTGCCAGCAGCGAGGGGGCTCAGCCGACCCAGTACTTC. Translation: CASSEGAQPTQYF.

The chain links TRBV3-1 (or the pseudogene TRBV3-2) to TRBJ2-3, with TRBD2 matching 9 bases. Germline V gene sequence: CDR1 LGHDT, CDR2 YNNKEL (reference sequence). This CDR3 has 18 residues. V was clipped by 0 bases and J by 0 bases; unmatched bases: 7. CDR3 DNA: TGTGCCAGCAGCCAAGATCCGCGCGGGGGGGTGAGCACAGATACGCAGTATTTT. Translating it yields CASSQDPRGGVSTDTQYF.

V is TRBV4-3 and J is TRBJ1-1; D perhaps matches TRBD1 (5 bases). CDR1 is LGHNA, CDR2 YSLEER, per germline. V shed 0 bases and J shed 8 bases, with 13 bases lying between them. This CDR3 has 14 amino acids. CDR3 coding DNA: TGCGCCAGCAGCCAAGATTTGGAGCAGGGAGAAGCTTTCTTT. This codes for CASSQDLEQGEAFF.

The rearrangement links TRBV19 to TRBJ1-2; D remains ambiguous. The V end was cut by 5 bases, the J end by 5 bases, with 9 bases between. Germline V lookup: CDR1 LNHDA, CDR2 SQIVND (reference sequence). This CDR3 contains 12 residues. CDR3 protein: CASSPGDYGYTF. The CDR3 DNA reads as TGTGCCAGTAGTCCCGGGGATTATGGCTACACCTTC.

V usage is TRBV2 and J usage is TRBJ1-2, with TRBD1 matching over 8 bases. Trimming at V came to 11 bases and at J to 6 bases, leaving 8 bases not matched to a gene. The CDR3 length is 12 residues. CDR1 and CDR2 from the germline V gene are SNHLY and FYNNEI. CDR3 in amino acids: CAARTGKNGYTF. CDR3 DNA sequence: TGTGCCGCTCGGACAGGGAAGAATGGCTACACCTTC.

This rearrangement joins TRBV14 to TRBJ2-7; a weak D match, TRBD2 (6 bases). Looked up from germline, CDR1 is SGHDN and CDR2 is FVKESK. The CDR3 loop spans 13 amino acids. Trimming removed 1 base from V and 7 bases from J, with 11 bases in between. The CDR3 DNA follows: TGTGCCAGCAGCCAAGTGAACGGGGGTGAGCAGTACTTC. Protein product: CASSQVNGGEQYF.

The chain couples TRBV7-9 to TRBJ1-3; D remains ambiguous. From germline, CDR1 is SEHNR and CDR2 FQNEAQ (reference sequence). The CDR3 runs to 15 residues. The germline V and J ends were trimmed by 5 bases and 3 bases, with 14 bases remaining between them. The CDR3 DNA reads TGTGCCAGCAGCACAGTAACCCTCAATGGAAACACCATATATTTT. Amino acid sequence: CASSTVTLNGNTIYF.

The chain couples TRBV6-5 to TRBJ1-1; no clear D gene. The V gene lost 7 bases and the J gene lost 1 base, with 13 bases spanning the gap. This CDR3 region has 14 residues. Germline V gene data show CDR1 as MNHEY and CDR2 as SVGAGI. The CDR3 protein is CASMTLFKNTEAFF. The CDR3 DNA reads TGTGCCAGCATGACACTCTTCAAGAACACTGAAGCTTTCTTT.

The V and J genes are TRBV4-3 and TRBJ1-1, with 8 positions matching TRBD1. The CDR3 sequence is 15 residues long. The germline gives CDR1 LGHNA, CDR2 YSLEER. V shed 0 bases and J 3 bases; nucleotides not matched to a gene: 3. The CDR3 region has the DNA TGCGCCAGCAGCCAAGACAGGGGGCGGCACACTGAAGCTTTCTTT. This codes for CASSQDRGRHTEAFF.

V and J are TRBV9 and TRBJ1-4; 7 bases align to TRBD1. The CDR3 covers 16 residues. Trimming removed 1 base from V and 0 bases from J; junction bases left unmatched: 3. Germline lookup yields CDR1 SGDLS and CDR2 YYNGEE. The chain's CDR3 is CASSVSGGATNEKLFF. In DNA, the CDR3 is TGTGCCAGCAGCGTATCAGGGGGAGCAACTAATGAAAAACTGTTTTTT.

The genes are TRBV7-3 and TRBJ2-1; TRBD2 agrees at 11 bases. V was clipped by 2 bases and J by 10 bases; unmatched bases: 10. Germline V gene lookup returns CDR1 SGHTA and CDR2 FQGTGA. There are 16 residues in the CDR3. CDR3: CASSLLGSGRASEQFF. The CDR3 DNA sequence: TGTGCCAGCAGCTTATTAGGTAGCGGGAGGGCCAGCGAGCAGTTCTTC. Filled out from reference TRBV7-3 and TRBJ2-1, the complete variable domain reads GAGVSQTPSNKVTEKGKYVELRCDPISGHTALYWYRQSLGQGPEFLIYFQGTGAADDSGLPNDRFFAVRPEGSVSTLKIQRTERGDSAVYLCASSLLGSGRASEQFFGPGTRLTVL.

This clone has only one observation. The chain couples TRBV19 to TRBJ1-2, with 8 positions matching TRBD1. Germline CDR1 and CDR2: LNHDA and SQIVND (reference sequence). The CDR3 sequence is 19 residues long. With V trimmed by 7 bases and J by 0 bases, 19 bases remained unmatched. This CDR3 reads CASKRRVGDRGTTNYGYTF. CDR3 DNA sequence: TGTGCCAGTAAAAGGCGGGTAGGAGACAGGGGTACTACTAACTATGGCTACACCTTC.